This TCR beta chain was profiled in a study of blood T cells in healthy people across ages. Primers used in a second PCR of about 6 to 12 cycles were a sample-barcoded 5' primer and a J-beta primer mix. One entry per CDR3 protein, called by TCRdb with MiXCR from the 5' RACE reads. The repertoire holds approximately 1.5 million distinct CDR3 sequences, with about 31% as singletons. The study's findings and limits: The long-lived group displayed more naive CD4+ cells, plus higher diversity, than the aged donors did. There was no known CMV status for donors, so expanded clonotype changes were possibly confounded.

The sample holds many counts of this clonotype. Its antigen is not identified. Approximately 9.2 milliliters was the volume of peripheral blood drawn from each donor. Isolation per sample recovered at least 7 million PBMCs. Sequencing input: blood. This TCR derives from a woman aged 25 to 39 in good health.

CDR3 sequence: CSLADFGVLTDTQYF. In DNA, the CDR3 is TGCAGCTTGGCGGATTTTGGGGTACTTACAGATACGCAGTATTTT. The chain carries TRBV29-1 and TRBJ2-3; D gene uncertain. V gave up 8 bases and J gave up 3 bases, with 21 bases separating them. Germline V gives CDR1 SQVTM, CDR2 ANQGSEA. The CDR3 is 15 residues long.